A single sample gave rise to the 27 T cell receptor beta chains below, sequenced in a study of metastatic and nonmetastatic thyroid tumors. All patients were untreated before thyroid surgery. TCRdb re-clonotyped the PCR reads via MiXCR. The data show 30,000 to 40,000 clones, 29% seen once. Input material: blood. The receptors shown here come from a female donor with papillary thyroid cancer or a benign thyroid nodule (not recorded which). Some clones in this sample may be carry-over from other donors' samples.

V is TRBV18 and J is TRBJ2-7; unclear D gene. The V gene lost 2 bases and the J gene lost 4 bases, with 9 bases spanning the gap. Per the germline V gene, CDR1 is KGHSH and CDR2 is LQKENI. The CDR3 is made up of 13 amino acids. As DNA, the CDR3 is TGTGCCAGCTCACCAGGGAATACATACGAGCAGTACTTC. It specifies CASSPGNTYEQYF.

This clone was observed at least ten times. The chain couples TRBV12-3 or TRBV12-4 to TRBJ2-7; D is ambiguous. CDR3 length: 13 amino acids. With 0 bases removed from V and 5 bases from J, the gap between germline ends came to 8 bases. CDR3 coding DNA: TGTGCCAGCAGTTTAGCGCAAGGGCACGAGCAGTACTTC. This sequence encodes CASSLAQGHEQYF.

The V call is TRBV11-1, the J call TRBJ1-2, with 9 bases identical to TRBD1. With V trimmed by 6 bases and J by 0 bases, 14 bases remained unmatched. CDR3 size: 18 residues. Germline CDR1 is SGHAT and CDR2 is FQDESV (reference sequence). The CDR3 DNA follows: TGTGCCAGCAGTCTCGTTGGGACAGGGCGATTAACTAACTATGGCTACACCTTC. The encoded protein is CASSLVGTGRLTNYGYTF.

Concerning this clone: The junction does not match germline at one end; this may be a read error. The rearrangement uses TRBV19 and TRBJ1-6, with D tentatively TRBD1 (5 bases). CDR3 size: 14 residues. Germline CDR1 and CDR2: LNHDA and SQIVND (reference sequence). CDR3 sequence reads: CACSAGHNNSPLHF. The CDR3 DNA sequence: TGTGCCTGTAGTGCAGGACATAATAATTCACCCCTCCACTTT.

The CDR3 nucleotides are TGCGCCAGCAGCTCATACCGGGACAGGGCCTCCTACGAGCAGTACTTC. It is translated as CASSSYRDRASYEQYF. The chain uses TRBV5-1 and TRBJ2-7, with 9 nucleotides matching TRBD1. Germline CDR1 reads SGHRS; CDR2 reads YFSETQ. The CDR3 is made up of 16 amino acids. V trimming: 3 bases; J trimming: 0 bases; junction bases outside the gene matches: 7. Full variable domain (rest looked up from reference TRBV5-1 and TRBJ2-7): KAGVTQTPRYLIKTRGQQVTLSCSPISGHRSVSWYQQTPGQGLQFLFEYFSETQRNKGNFPGRFSGRQFSNSRSEMNVSTLELGDSALYLCASSSYRDRASYEQYFGPGTRLTVT.

Ten or more counts support this clone. This chain uses TRBV10-3 with TRBJ1-6; D not resolved. This CDR3 is 13 amino acids long. The V and J ends lost 2 bases and 10 bases respectively, with 9 bases between them. Germline V gives CDR1 ENHRY, CDR2 SYGVKD. CDR3 nucleotides: TGTGCCATCAGTGAGGTACCATCCTCACCCCTCCACTTT. The encoded protein is CAISEVPSSPLHF.

This clone was seen only a few times. The chain employs TRBV12-3 or TRBV12-4 and TRBJ1-2; D uncertain. CDR3 length: 13 amino acids. Trimming took 1 base from V and 7 from J, leaving 10 bases between them. The CDR3 reads CASSLDSLSGYTF. The CDR3 coding sequence is TGTGCCAGCAGTTTAGACTCTCTCTCTGGCTACACCTTC.

The J gene is TRBJ1-1, the V gene TRBV6-1, with D hard to call. The V end was cut by 3 bases, the J end by 0 bases, with 14 bases between. Germline values: CDR1 MNHNS, CDR2 SASEGT. The CDR3 sequence is 16 residues long. The CDR3 nucleotides read TGTGCCAGCAGTGAGCGATTAACAGCGGTGAACACTGAAGCTTTCTTT. It codes for CASSERLTAVNTEAFF.

This chain's CDR3 is CASSPMTSGNTGELFF. In DNA, the CDR3 is TGTGCCAGCAGCCCGATGACTAGCGGAAACACCGGGGAGCTGTTTTTT. J is TRBJ2-2 and V is TRBV11-2; the match to TRBD2 covers 9 bases. The germline CDR1 and CDR2 sequences are SGHAT and FQNNGV. The CDR3 length is 16 residues. V was clipped by 5 bases and J by 2 bases; unmatched bases: 6.

This chain connects TRBV9 to TRBJ2-7, with TRBD1 matching over 9 bases. J gave up 3 bases and V 5 bases, and 9 bases lay outside the gene matches. This CDR3 spans 15 amino acids. CDR1 is SGDLS, CDR2 YYNGEE, per germline. Here the CDR3 DNA reads TGTGCCAGCAGTGACGGGGGACAGGGTTTCTACGAGCAGTACTTC. This translates into CASSDGGQGFYEQYF.

This clone came up many times. V gene TRBV9 combines with J gene TRBJ1-6, with 8 bases identical to TRBD1. Germline V gene sequence: CDR1 SGDLS, CDR2 YYNGEE. The CDR3 length is 14 residues. V gave up 4 bases and J gave up 6 bases; unmatched junction bases: 3. The CDR3 region is CASSLGQGNSPLHF. The CDR3 DNA reads TGTGCCAGCAGCCTAGGACAGGGTAATTCACCCCTCCACTTT.

The chain uses TRBV19 and TRBJ2-1; 13 bases agree with TRBD2. CDR3 length: 14 amino acids. Germline loops: CDR1 LNHDA, CDR2 SQIVND (reference sequence). V was clipped by 2 bases and J by 15 bases; unmatched bases: 7. The CDR3: CASSITSGRAAAFF. CDR3 DNA: TGTGCCAGTAGTATAACTAGCGGGAGGGCCGCTGCGTTCTTC.

This clone was counted at least ten times. V gene TRBV7-9 combines with J gene TRBJ1-2; weak D call: TRBD1 (5 bases). The CDR3 has 15 residues. Germline CDR1 and CDR2: SEHNR and FQNEAQ (reference sequence). V was clipped by 0 bases and J by 8 bases, with 16 bases between them. The CDR3 bases are TGTGCCAGCAGCTTAGCCGGGGCCTCGTCAGAGGGCTACACCTTC. Translation gives CASSLAGASSEGYTF.

This clone was detected many times. The chain uses TRBV7-2 and TRBJ1-2; D ambiguous. V was pared by 10 bases and J by 2 bases, with 14 bases between. Germline loops: CDR1 SGHTA, CDR2 FQGNSA. The CDR3 extends over 13 amino acids. CDR3 sequence: CATSREGNYGYTF. Here the CDR3 DNA reads TGTGCCACTTCAAGGGAGGGAAACTATGGCTACACCTTC.

This clone was detected a few times. The genes are TRBV28 and TRBJ1-2; possibly TRBD1 for D (5 bases). The length of the CDR3 is 12 residues. Germline loops: CDR1 MDHEN, CDR2 SYDVKM. V gave up 8 bases and J gave up 4 bases, with 11 bases separating them. The CDR3 protein is CASERGIYGYTF. CDR3 sequence (DNA): TGTGCCAGCGAAAGGGGAATCTATGGCTACACCTTC.

This clone has at least ten counts. The chain is built from TRBV4-1 and TRBJ2-5, with 9 bases aligning to TRBD2. CDR1 MGHRA and CDR2 YSYEKL come from the germline V gene. V shed 0 bases, J shed 11 bases, and the junction held 4 bases outside the gene matches. The CDR3 runs 13 residues. The DNA for the CDR3 is TGCGCCAGCAGCCAAGATAGGCTAGCGGGACAGTACTTC. It codes for CASSQDRLAGQYF.

This clone was seen repeatedly, ten times or more. V usage is TRBV6-1 and J usage is TRBJ1-1, with D perhaps matching TRBD1 (6 bases). The germline gives CDR1 MNHNS, CDR2 SASEGT. V shed 3 bases and J shed 1 base, with 12 bases lying between them. This CDR3 is 15 amino acids long. The CDR3: CASSEYEQGNTEAFF. In DNA, the CDR3 is TGTGCCAGCAGTGAGTATGAACAGGGGAACACTGAAGCTTTCTTT.

On this clone: No conserved phenylalanine or tryptophan ends this CDR3, so it is likely a read error. The limits of the CDR3 on the DNA are not certain, so only TCRdb's listed CDR3 is given. The chain is built from TRBV2 and TRBJ1-1; no DNA check was done on the table's D call, TRBD1. Including both end residues, the CDR3 is 14 amino acids long. Germline V gene sequence: CDR1 SNHLY, CDR2 FYNNEI. The CDR3 sequence: CASSEDRGGTEALL.

This clone was seen repeatedly, ten times or more. The chain uses TRBV5-6 and TRBJ2-7; D perhaps matches TRBD1 (6 bases). CDR3 length: 14 amino acids. V was shortened by 1 base and J by 0 bases, with 8 bases between the two germline ends. The germline V gene has CDR1 SGHDT and CDR2 YYEEEE. The CDR3 loop reads CASSLPGDSYEQYF. The DNA of the CDR3 is TGTGCCAGCAGCTTGCCAGGGGACTCCTACGAGCAGTACTTC.

This chain links TRBV6-5 with TRBJ2-7; maybe TRBD2 (5 bases). There are 14 residues in the CDR3. The germline gives CDR1 MNHEY, CDR2 SVGAGI. V was shortened by 0 bases and J by 2 bases, with 8 bases between the two germline ends. The CDR3 here is CASSYSNGAYEQYF. CDR3 nucleotide sequence: TGTGCCAGCAGTTACTCGAACGGGGCCTACGAGCAGTACTTC.

By proportion, this clone is medium-sized. This sequence joins TRBV6-1 and TRBJ2-1; D is unclear. Germline loops: CDR1 MNHNS, CDR2 SASEGT. Deletions cut 3 bases from V and 10 bases from J, with 13 bases between. CDR3 length equals 13 residues. In nucleotides, the CDR3 is TGTGCCAGCAGTGACGAGACTCCCAAAGAGCAGTTCTTC. This codes for CASSDETPKEQFF.

The table lists this clone with many counts. The V call is TRBV5-1, the J call TRBJ1-6, with unresolved D. Deletions cut 5 bases from V and 7 bases from J, with 16 bases between. The CDR3 is made up of 15 amino acids. Germline V lookup: CDR1 SGHRS, CDR2 YFSETQ. The CDR3 here is CASSTDALKNSPLHF. For the CDR3, the DNA is TGCGCCAGCAGTACAGACGCGTTAAAAAATTCACCCCTCCACTTT.

J is TRBJ1-6 and V is TRBV11-2; D is ambiguous. The CDR3 consists of 17 residues. With 0 bases removed from V and 0 bases from J, the gap between germline ends came to 9 bases. CDR1 is SGHAT and CDR2 is FQNNGV in the germline V gene. CDR3 coding DNA: TGTGCCAGCAGCTTAGATTCCCGGGGCTCCTATAATTCACCCCTCCACTTT. It translates to CASSLDSRGSYNSPLHF.

This clone appeared many times. The chain combines TRBV5-6 with TRBJ1-2; D not resolved. The CDR3 has 15 residues. Germline-derived CDR1 and CDR2 are SGHDT and YYEEEE. V lost 0 bases and J 3 bases, leaving 12 bases between the germline ends. The CDR3 region is CASSLAQERDYGYTF. CDR3 DNA: TGTGCCAGCAGCTTGGCCCAGGAAAGAGACTATGGCTACACCTTC.

This clone was picked up many times. The chain has TRBV11-3 and TRBJ2-1, with 10 nucleotides matching TRBD1. This CDR3 contains 16 residues. The germline V gene encodes CDR1 SGHNT and CDR2 YENEEA. V trimming: 1 base; J trimming: 9 bases; junction bases outside the gene matches: 9. The CDR3 coding sequence is TGTGCCAGCAGCTTAGGGTTGCCGGGACAGGGGATTGAGCAGTTCTTC. Translated: CASSLGLPGQGIEQFF.

Regarding this clone: At one boundary the junction diverges from the germline segment, which might be a read error. CDR3 sequence: CASSLGQGRVANVLTF. DNA for the CDR3: TGCGCCAGCAGCTTGGGACAGGGTAGAGTGGCCAACGTCCTGACTTTC. The V and J genes are TRBV5-4 and TRBJ2-6, with 9 bases that match TRBD1. The CDR3 contains 16 residues. Per the germline V gene, CDR1 is SGHNT and CDR2 is YYREEE (reference sequence).

Concerning this clone itself: The junction departs from the called germline gene at one end, perhaps through a read error. This sequence joins TRBV5-1 and TRBJ2-1, with 9 bases fitting TRBD2. The CDR3 is made up of 16 amino acids. The germline gives CDR1 SGHRS, CDR2 YFSETQ. This CDR3 reads CATSLVVSGGSVEQFF. The DNA for the CDR3 is TGCGCCACCAGCTTGGTTGTTAGCGGGGGTTCGGTTGAGCAGTTCTTC. Supplemented by reference TRBV5-1 and TRBJ2-1, the full variable domain reads KAGVTQTPRYLIKTRGQQVTLSCSPISGHRSVSWYQQTPGQGLQFLFEYFSETQRNKGNFPGRFSGRQFSNSRSEMNVSTLELGDSALYLCATSLVVSGGSVEQFFGPGTRLTVL.